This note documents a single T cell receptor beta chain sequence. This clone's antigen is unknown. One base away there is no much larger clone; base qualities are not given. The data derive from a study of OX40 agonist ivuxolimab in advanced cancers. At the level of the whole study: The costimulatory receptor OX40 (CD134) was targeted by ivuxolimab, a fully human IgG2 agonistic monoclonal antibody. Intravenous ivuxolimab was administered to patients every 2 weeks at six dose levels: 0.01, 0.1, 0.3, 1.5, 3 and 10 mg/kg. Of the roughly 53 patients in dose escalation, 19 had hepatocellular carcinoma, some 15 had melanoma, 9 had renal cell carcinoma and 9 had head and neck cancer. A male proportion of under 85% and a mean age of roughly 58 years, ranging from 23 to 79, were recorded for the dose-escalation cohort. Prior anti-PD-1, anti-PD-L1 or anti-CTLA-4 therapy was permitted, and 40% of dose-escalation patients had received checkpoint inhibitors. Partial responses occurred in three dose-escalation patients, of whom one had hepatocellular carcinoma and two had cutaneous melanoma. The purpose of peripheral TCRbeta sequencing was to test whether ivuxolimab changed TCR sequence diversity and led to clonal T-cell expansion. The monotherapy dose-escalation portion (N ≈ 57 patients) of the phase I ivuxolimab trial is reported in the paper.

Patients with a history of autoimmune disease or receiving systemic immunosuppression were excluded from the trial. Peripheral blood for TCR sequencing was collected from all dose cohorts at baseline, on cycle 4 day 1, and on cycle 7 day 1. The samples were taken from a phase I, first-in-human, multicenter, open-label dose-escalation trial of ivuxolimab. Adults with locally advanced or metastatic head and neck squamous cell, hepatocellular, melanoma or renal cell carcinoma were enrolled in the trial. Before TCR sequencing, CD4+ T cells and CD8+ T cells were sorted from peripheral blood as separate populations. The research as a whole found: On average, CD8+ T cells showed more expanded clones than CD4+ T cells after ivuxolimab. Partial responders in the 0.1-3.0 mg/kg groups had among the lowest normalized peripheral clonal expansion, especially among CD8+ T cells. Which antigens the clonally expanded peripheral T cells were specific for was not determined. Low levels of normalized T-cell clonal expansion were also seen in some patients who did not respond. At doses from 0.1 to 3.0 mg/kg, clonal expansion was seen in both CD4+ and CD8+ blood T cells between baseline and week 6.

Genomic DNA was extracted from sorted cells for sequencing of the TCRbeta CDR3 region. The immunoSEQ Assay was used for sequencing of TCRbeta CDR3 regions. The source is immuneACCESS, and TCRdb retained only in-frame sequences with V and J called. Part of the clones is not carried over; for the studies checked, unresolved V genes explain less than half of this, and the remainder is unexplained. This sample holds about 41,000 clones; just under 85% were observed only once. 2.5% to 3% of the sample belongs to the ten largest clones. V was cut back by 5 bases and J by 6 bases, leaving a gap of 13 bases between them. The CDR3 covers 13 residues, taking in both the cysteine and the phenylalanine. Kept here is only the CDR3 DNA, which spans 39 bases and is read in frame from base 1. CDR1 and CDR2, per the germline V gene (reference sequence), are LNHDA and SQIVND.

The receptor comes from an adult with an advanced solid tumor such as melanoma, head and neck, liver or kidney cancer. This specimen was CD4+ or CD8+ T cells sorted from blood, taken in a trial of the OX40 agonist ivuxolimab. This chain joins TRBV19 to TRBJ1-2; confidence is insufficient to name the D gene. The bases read TGTGCCAGTAGTGATAGGACGTTTAATGGCTACACCTTC. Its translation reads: CASSDRTFNGYTF. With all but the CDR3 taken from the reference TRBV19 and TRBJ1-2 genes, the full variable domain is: DGGITQSPKYLFRKEGQNVTLSCEQNLNHDAMYWYRQDPGQGLRLIYYSQIVNDFQKGDIAEGYSVSREKKESFPLTVTSAQKNPTAFYLCASSDRTFNGYTFGSGTRLTVV.